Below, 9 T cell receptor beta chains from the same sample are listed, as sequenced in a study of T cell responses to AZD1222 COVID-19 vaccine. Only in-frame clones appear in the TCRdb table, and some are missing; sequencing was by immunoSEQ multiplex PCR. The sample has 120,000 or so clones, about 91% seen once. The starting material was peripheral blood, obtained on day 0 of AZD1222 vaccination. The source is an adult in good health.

CDR3 loop: CASSQEVRTAGYTF. Here the CDR3 DNA reads TGCGCCAGCAGCCAAGAGGTGAGGACAGCGGGCTACACCTTC. The chain joins TRBV4-3 to TRBJ1-2, with D possibly matching TRBD1 (6 bases). The length of the CDR3 is 14 residues. Germline lookup yields CDR1 LGHNA and CDR2 YSLEER. The ends were cut back, 0 bases at V and 8 bases at J, with 13 bases in the middle.

CDR3 residues: CASSPSGGGEKLFF. CDR3 sequence (DNA): TGTGCCAGCAGCCCGAGCGGGGGAGGTGAAAAACTGTTTTTT. The V call is TRBV4-2, the J call TRBJ1-4, with D possibly TRBD1 on 5 matching bases. Germline lookup yields CDR1 LGHNA and CDR2 YNFKEQ. Deletions cut 4 bases from V and 7 bases from J, with 13 bases between. There are 14 residues in the CDR3.

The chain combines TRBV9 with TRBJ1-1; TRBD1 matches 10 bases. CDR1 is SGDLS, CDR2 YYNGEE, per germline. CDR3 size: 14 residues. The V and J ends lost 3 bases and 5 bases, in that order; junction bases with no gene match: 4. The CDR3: CASSGRDRGTEAFF. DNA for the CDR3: TGTGCCAGCAGCGGCCGGGACAGGGGAACTGAAGCTTTCTTT.

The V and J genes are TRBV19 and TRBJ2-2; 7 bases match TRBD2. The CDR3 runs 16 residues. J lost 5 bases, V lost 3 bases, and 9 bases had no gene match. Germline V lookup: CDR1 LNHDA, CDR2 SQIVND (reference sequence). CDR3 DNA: TGTGCCAGTAGTATCCCAGCGGGAACAGTTACCGGGGAGCTGTTTTTT. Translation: CASSIPAGTVTGELFF.

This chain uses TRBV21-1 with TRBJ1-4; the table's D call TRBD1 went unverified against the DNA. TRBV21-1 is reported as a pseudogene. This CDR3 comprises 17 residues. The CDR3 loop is CASSPGQGPPGGEKLFF. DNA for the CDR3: TGTGCCAGCAGCCCGGGACAGGGACCCCCAGGTGGTGAAAAACTGTTTTTT.

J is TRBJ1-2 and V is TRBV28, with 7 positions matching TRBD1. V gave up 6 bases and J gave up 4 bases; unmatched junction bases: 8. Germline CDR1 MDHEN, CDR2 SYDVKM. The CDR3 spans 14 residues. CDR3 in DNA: TGTGCCAGCAGATCGGGACAGACACTCTATGGCTACACCTTC. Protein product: CASRSGQTLYGYTF.

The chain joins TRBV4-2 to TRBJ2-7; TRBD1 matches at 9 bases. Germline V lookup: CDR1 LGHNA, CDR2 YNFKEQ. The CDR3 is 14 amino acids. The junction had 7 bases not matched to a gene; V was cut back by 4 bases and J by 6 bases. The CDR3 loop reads CASSLDRGELEQYF. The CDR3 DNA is TGTGCCAGCAGCCTGGACAGGGGAGAACTCGAGCAGTACTTC.

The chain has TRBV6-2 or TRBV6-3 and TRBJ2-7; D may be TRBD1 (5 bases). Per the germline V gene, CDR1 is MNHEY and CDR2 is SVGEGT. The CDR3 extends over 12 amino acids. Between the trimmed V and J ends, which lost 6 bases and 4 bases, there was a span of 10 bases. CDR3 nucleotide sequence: TGTGCCAGCAGCCGGACACCTTACGAGCAGTACTTC. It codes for CASSRTPYEQYF.

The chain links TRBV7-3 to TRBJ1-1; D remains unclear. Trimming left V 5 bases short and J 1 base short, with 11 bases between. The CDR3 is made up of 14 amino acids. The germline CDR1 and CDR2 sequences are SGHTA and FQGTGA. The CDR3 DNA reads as TGTGCCAGCAGCGGTGGGCCCGGGAACACTGAAGCTTTCTTT. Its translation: CASSGGPGNTEAFF.